The 2 T cell receptor beta chains in this list originate from one sample, sequenced in a study of CXCR3-negative and CXCR3-positive naive CD8 T cells. Study results and caveats: CXCR3-positive naive cells had more hydrophobic TRB CDR3s than CXCR3-negative naive cells.

The antigens of these receptors remain unknown. 5' RACE that incorporated UMI labels was used to prepare the TRB cDNA libraries. TCRdb derives one entry per CDR3 protein from the 5' RACE reads, leaving out DNA. The sample holds just under 65,000 distinct CDR3 sequences. The sample taken for sequencing was naive CXCR3+ CD8+ T cells from blood. The subset denotes: CD45RO-CCR7+CD27+CD95- naive CD8+ T cells expressing CXCR3 (TNR3+). Every receptor here comes from a human donor in good health. Some clones in this sample may be carry-over from other donors' samples.

The chain combines TRBV7-3 with TRBJ2-7; TCRdb selects TRBD1, and the lack of DNA leaves this call unchecked. CDR1 is SGHTA and CDR2 is FQGTGA in the germline V gene. The CDR3 totals 15 residues. The CDR3 is CASSLNGGTTYEQYF.

The rearrangement uses TRBV7-6 and TRBJ2-3; TCRdb's D gene call, TRBD1, goes unchecked for lack of DNA. The germline V gene has CDR1 SGHVS and CDR2 FNYEAQ. The CDR3 runs to 15 residues. CDR3 in amino acids: CASSLGGGFTDTQYF.